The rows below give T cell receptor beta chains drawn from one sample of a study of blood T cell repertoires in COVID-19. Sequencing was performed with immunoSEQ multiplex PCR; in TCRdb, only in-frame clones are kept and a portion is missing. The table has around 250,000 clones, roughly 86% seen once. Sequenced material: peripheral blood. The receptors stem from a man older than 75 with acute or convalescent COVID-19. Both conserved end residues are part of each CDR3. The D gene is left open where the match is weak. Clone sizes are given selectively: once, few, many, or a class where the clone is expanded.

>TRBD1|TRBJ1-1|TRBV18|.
TGTGCCAGCACCTCGACAGGGGGGAACACTGAAGCTTTCTTT
CASTSTGGNTEAFF
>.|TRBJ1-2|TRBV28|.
TGTGCCAGCACCACGGAGGCTGACTATGGCTACACCTTC
CASTTEADYGYTF
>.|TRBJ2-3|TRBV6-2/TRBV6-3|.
TGTGCCAGCAGTTACAGCTCTGTTCAACAGGATACGCAGTATTTT
CASSYSSVQQDTQYF
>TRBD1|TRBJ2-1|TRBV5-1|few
TGCGCCAGCAGCTTGCGGGACAGTTCGGACAATGAGCAGTTCTTC
CASSLRDSSDNEQFF
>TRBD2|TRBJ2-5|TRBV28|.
TGTGCCAGCAGTTTCCCCCCGGGGAGCGGGGGGGCGGGAGAGACCCAGTACTTC
CASSFPPGSGGAGETQYF
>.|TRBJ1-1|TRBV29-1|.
TGCAGCGTTGCCTCCGTGGGCTTATCTTTT
CSVASVGLSF
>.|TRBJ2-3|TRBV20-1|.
TGCAGTGCTAGTACGACCGGGGATACGCAGTATTTT
CSASTTGDTQYF
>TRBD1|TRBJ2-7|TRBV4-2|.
TGTGCCAGCAGCCAAGGGACAGGGCTCCTCTACGAGCAGTACTTC
CASSQGTGLLYEQYF
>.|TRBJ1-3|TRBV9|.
TGTGCCAGCAGCGTAGGTGCAGGGATAAAGGGAAACACCATATATTTT
CASSVGAGIKGNTIYF
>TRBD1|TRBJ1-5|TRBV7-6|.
TGTGCCAGCAGCTTAGGGACAGGTGGCAATCAGCCCCAGCATTTT
CASSLGTGGNQPQHF